Each of the 28 T cell receptor beta chains below was sequenced from the same sample in a study of blood T cell repertoires in COVID-19. TCRdb keeps only in-frame clones here, not all; method: immunoSEQ multiplex PCR. The table includes some 300,000 clones, 85% to 90% detected once. The source material was PBMCs or T cells enriched from blood (not recorded which). These receptors originate from a woman aged 60-75 years in a cohort exposed to, infected with or recovered from COVID-19 (not recorded which).

This chain uses TRBV28 with TRBJ2-7; TRBD2 aligns across 11 bases. Trimming removed 1 base from V and 2 bases from J; junction bases left unmatched: 7. CDR1 is MDHEN and CDR2 is SYDVKM in the germline V gene. There are 17 residues in the CDR3. CDR3 bases: TGTGCCAGCAGTTTATTACTAGCGGGAGTTCCAACCTACGAGCAGTACTTC. Amino acid sequence: CASSLLLAGVPTYEQYF.

V gene TRBV7-2 combines with J gene TRBJ2-2; the D gene is possibly TRBD2 (6 bases). The CDR3 runs to 15 residues. The V end was cut by 1 base, the J end by 8 bases, with 14 bases between. The germline V gene has CDR1 SGHTA and CDR2 FQGNSA. The CDR3 here is CASSLVYSGAGELFF. In nucleotides, the CDR3 is TGTGCCAGCAGCTTAGTTTATTCGGGAGCTGGGGAGCTGTTTTTT.

The chain links TRBV2 to TRBJ2-7; 9 nucleotides line up with TRBD2. CDR1 is SNHLY, CDR2 FYNNEI, per germline. Losses at the gene ends were 8 bases for V and 3 bases for J; bases not matched to a gene: 5. This CDR3 spans 13 amino acids. CDR3 loop: CASAVAGDYEQYF. CDR3 bases: TGTGCCAGCGCGGTAGCGGGAGACTACGAGCAGTACTTC.

This sequence joins TRBV11-2 and TRBJ1-4, with a possible D match to TRBD1 (6 bases). Germline V gene sequence: CDR1 SGHAT, CDR2 FQNNGV. The V end was cut by 1 base, the J end by 7 bases, with 10 bases between. The CDR3 covers 14 residues. CDR3 loop: CASSLGQGSEKLFF. CDR3 nucleotides: TGTGCCAGCAGCTTAGGGCAGGGGAGTGAAAAACTGTTTTTT.

The V and J genes are TRBV28 and TRBJ1-2, with D uncertain. The CDR3 length is 11 residues. Germline V gene data show CDR1 as MDHEN and CDR2 as SYDVKM. V was cut by 8 bases and J by 1 base, with 5 bases left in between. CDR3 nucleotide sequence: TGTGCCAGCGCTATTAACTATGGCTACACCTTC. Its protein is CASAINYGYTF.

This chain connects TRBV19 to TRBJ1-2, with 9 bases that match TRBD1. Germline-derived CDR1 and CDR2 are LNHDA and SQIVND (reference sequence). The CDR3 is 14 residues long. V was pared by 5 bases and J by 7 bases, with 8 bases of the junction left unmatched. The CDR3 sequence is CASSPSRDRAGYTF. CDR3 bases: TGTGCCAGTAGTCCCTCGAGGGACAGGGCTGGCTACACCTTC. The full variable domain, in which reference TRBV19 and TRBJ1-2 provide the parts outside the CDR3, is DGGITQSPKYLFRKEGQNVTLSCEQNLNHDAMYWYRQDPGQGLRLIYYSQIVNDFQKGDIAEGYSVSREKKESFPLTVTSAQKNPTAFYLCASSPSRDRAGYTFGSGTRLTVV.

The chain is built from TRBV5-4 and TRBJ2-1, with a weak D call TRBD2 (7 bases). Between the trimmed V and J ends, which lost 4 bases and 8 bases, there was a span of 19 bases. The CDR3 contains 15 residues. Germline V gene data show CDR1 as SGHNT and CDR2 as YYREEE (reference sequence). The CDR3 reads CASSRLGGAWDEQFF. For the CDR3, the DNA is TGTGCCAGCAGCCGACTAGGGGGGGCGTGGGATGAGCAGTTCTTC.

The chain employs TRBV27 and TRBJ2-5, with TRBD2 matching 14 bases. After removal of 2 bases from V and 4 bases from J, the junction contained 6 bases not matched to a gene. The germline gives CDR1 MNHEY, CDR2 SMNVEV (reference sequence). This CDR3 spans 17 amino acids. Written as DNA, the CDR3 is TGTGCCAGCAGTTTAAGGGGGACTAGCGGGAGCACAGAGACCCAGTACTTC. Amino acids: CASSLRGTSGSTETQYF.

The rearrangement links TRBV29-1 to TRBJ2-5; the match to TRBD1 covers 7 bases. This CDR3 contains 12 residues. CDR1 is SQVTM, CDR2 ANQGSEA, per germline. V gave up 6 bases and J gave up 4 bases; unmatched junction bases: 5. CDR3: CSVRTGGETQYF. CDR3 nucleotide sequence: TGCAGCGTAAGGACAGGCGGAGAGACCCAGTACTTC.

V gene TRBV5-1 combines with J gene TRBJ2-7; TRBD1 is a possible D gene (6 bases). The CDR3 covers 15 residues. Germline CDR1 and CDR2: SGHRS and YFSETQ. V shed 5 bases and J shed 1 base, with 16 bases lying between them. This chain's CDR3 is CASSPSRQGSYEQYF. The CDR3, as DNA: TGCGCCAGCAGTCCGTCACGGCAGGGGTCCTACGAGCAGTACTTC.

V and J are TRBV11-3 and TRBJ2-7; 12 bases are shared with TRBD2. V lost 0 bases, J lost 6 bases, and 3 bases stayed unmatched. Germline assignment: CDR1 SGHNT and CDR2 YENEEA. This CDR3 comprises 15 residues. CDR3 sequence (DNA): TGTGCCAGCAGCTTAGAAGGACTAGCGGGAAGCGAGCAGTACTTC. Translated: CASSLEGLAGSEQYF.

The J gene is TRBJ2-1, the V gene TRBV7-9; 10 bases line up with TRBD2. After removal of 1 base from V and 3 bases from J, the junction contained 0 bases not matched to a gene. This CDR3 region has 15 residues. Germline-derived CDR1 and CDR2 are SEHNR and FQNEAQ (reference sequence). As DNA, the CDR3 is TGTGCCAGCAGCTTAGTAGCGGGAGGCTACAATGAGCAGTTCTTC. This sequence encodes CASSLVAGGYNEQFF.

This chain connects TRBV6-5 to TRBJ1-6, with D possibly being TRBD1 (6 bases). Trimming took off 8 bases at V and 10 bases at J, with 21 bases between the two ends. CDR3 length: 15 residues. Germline lookup yields CDR1 MNHEY and CDR2 SVGAGI. The CDR3 region has the DNA TGTGCCAGCTCCCAAGGGGGGGGGTCTAAGTCACCCCTCCACTTT. Protein product: CASSQGGGSKSPLHF.

The chain couples TRBV30 to TRBJ2-1, with D tentatively TRBD2 (5 bases). The CDR3 contains 13 residues. The V end lost 4 bases, the J end lost 5 bases, and 12 bases lay between the germline ends. The germline V gene encodes CDR1 GTSNPN and CDR2 SVGIG (reference sequence). The CDR3 nucleotides read TGTGCCTGGACTAGCTCAGATAACAATGAGCAGTTCTTC. This encodes CAWTSSDNNEQFF. The full variable domain, in which reference TRBV30 and TRBJ2-1 provide the parts outside the CDR3, is SQTIHQWPATLVQPVGSPLSLECTVEGTSNPNLYWYRQAAGRGLQLLFYSVGIGQISSEVPQNLSASRPQDRQFILSSKKLLLSDSGFYLCAWTSSDNNEQFFGPGTRLTVL.

V and J are TRBV28 and TRBJ1-1; D may be TRBD1 (5 bases). The CDR3 runs 20 residues. Trimming stripped 3 bases from V and 4 bases from J, with 30 bases between. Per germline, CDR1 MDHEN and CDR2 SYDVKM. The CDR3 region has the DNA TGTGCCAGCAGTTTTTTTTCTTTCTCCCAGGGAATAAAGGAGGGCACTGAAGCTTTCTTT. This codes for CASSFFSFSQGIKEGTEAFF.

The rearrangement links TRBV5-8 to TRBJ1-5, with unresolved D. Germline V gives CDR1 SGHTS, CDR2 YDEGEE. CDR3 length: 17 residues. V lost 5 bases and J 1 base, leaving 19 bases between the germline ends. Here the CDR3 reads CASRLTRGIGSNQPQHF. Written as DNA, the CDR3 is TGTGCCAGCAGACTCACCCGGGGAATTGGAAGCAATCAGCCCCAGCATTTT.

The CDR3 sequence: CASSYLRATGELFF. In DNA form, the CDR3 reads TGTGCCAGCAGTTACCTCAGGGCCACCGGGGAGCTGTTTTTT. The gene calls are TRBV6-2 or TRBV6-3 and TRBJ2-2, with D possibly matching TRBD1 (5 bases). The CDR3 spans 14 residues. Germline V gene sequence: CDR1 MNHEY, CDR2 SVGEGT. Trimming took 2 bases from V and 4 from J, leaving 8 bases between them.

The V and J genes are TRBV5-1 and TRBJ2-5; D might be TRBD1 (6 bases). CDR3 length: 14 amino acids. Germline V gives CDR1 SGHRS, CDR2 YFSETQ. V gave up 3 bases and J gave up 0 bases, with 9 bases separating them. Here the CDR3 reads CASSSGQNQETQYF. DNA of the CDR3: TGCGCCAGCAGCTCCGGACAGAACCAAGAGACCCAGTACTTC.

The chain joins TRBV11-2 to TRBJ2-2; maybe TRBD2 (6 bases). Germline V gives CDR1 SGHAT, CDR2 FQNNGV. The CDR3 is 15 residues long. Trimming shortened V by 5 bases and J by 4 bases, and 14 bases separated the two germline ends. CDR3 loop: CASSRLLGGTGELFF. The DNA for the CDR3 is TGTGCCAGCAGCCGACTGCTGGGAGGCACCGGGGAGCTGTTTTTT.

The chain uses TRBV6-5 and TRBJ1-4; no reliable D call. V dropped 1 base and J dropped 7 bases, with 10 bases sitting between them. Germline loops: CDR1 MNHEY, CDR2 SVGAGI. This CDR3 is built from 14 residues. CDR3 amino acids: CASSYFRRSEKLFF. The CDR3 bases are TGTGCCAGCAGTTACTTCCGACGGAGTGAAAAACTGTTTTTT.

The chain employs TRBV28 and TRBJ2-5; 7 bases fit TRBD1. The CDR3 contains 15 residues. The germline gives CDR1 MDHEN, CDR2 SYDVKM. The junction had 10 bases not matched to a gene; V was cut back by 5 bases and J by 4 bases. The CDR3 DNA follows: TGTGCCAGCAGTCACCAGGGGGTACGGCGAGAGACCCAGTACTTC. It is translated as CASSHQGVRRETQYF.

The chain uses TRBV18 and TRBJ1-1, with TRBD1 matching over 7 bases. This CDR3 has 15 residues. Per the germline V gene, CDR1 is KGHSH and CDR2 is LQKENI. V was clipped by 3 bases and J by 3 bases; unmatched bases: 7. CDR3 amino acids: CASSPYTGVDTEAFF. DNA of the CDR3: TGTGCCAGCTCACCGTACACAGGGGTGGACACTGAAGCTTTCTTT.

About this clone: One junction end does not reproduce the germline sequence, and a read error may be involved. The rearrangement links TRBV28 to TRBJ1-3; D possibly corresponds to TRBD1 (5 bases). The CDR3 is 13 residues long. Germline values: CDR1 MDHEN, CDR2 SYDVKM. CDR3 residues: CASSFGRAGLSNF. The CDR3 nucleotides read TGTGCCAGCAGTTTCGGCAGGGCCGGCCTGTCGAATTTT.

The chain recombines TRBV9 with TRBJ2-2; the D gene is possibly TRBD1 (5 bases). The length of the CDR3 is 16 residues. Germline-derived CDR1 and CDR2 are SGDLS and YYNGEE. Trimming removed 0 bases from V and 1 base from J, with 10 bases in between. CDR3 nucleotide sequence: TGTGCCAGCAGCGTAGTGCAGGGTAGGAACACCGGGGAGCTGTTTTTT. Translating it yields CASSVVQGRNTGELFF.

The chain couples TRBV6-5 to TRBJ1-6; D is undetermined. The CDR3 spans 14 residues. CDR1 and CDR2 from the germline V gene are MNHEY and SVGAGI. Trimming pared 3 bases from V and 7 bases from J, leaving 10 bases between. The CDR3 spells CASSYGPPNSPLHF. The CDR3 DNA is TGTGCCAGCAGTTATGGGCCGCCCAATTCACCCCTCCACTTT.

The gene calls are TRBV7-3 and TRBJ2-1; tentative D call: TRBD2 (5 bases). CDR1 is SGHTA and CDR2 is FQGTGA in the germline V gene. The CDR3 contains 16 residues. The V gene lost 0 bases and the J gene lost 4 bases, with 13 bases spanning the gap. In DNA, the CDR3 is TGTGCCAGCAGCTTAACCGGAGGAGGATTTTACAATGAGCAGTTCTTC. This codes for CASSLTGGGFYNEQFF.

This chain uses TRBV5-1 with TRBJ2-7; 8 bases are a match to TRBD1. In germline, CDR1 is SGHRS, CDR2 YFSETQ. The length of the CDR3 is 15 residues. V dropped 1 base and J dropped 3; count of bases not matched to a gene: 6. CDR3 in DNA: TGCGCCAGCAGCTTGTATGGGACAGGAGGCTACGAGCAGTACTTC. Its protein product is CASSLYGTGGYEQYF. The whole variable domain, remainder taken from reference TRBV5-1 and TRBJ2-7, is KAGVTQTPRYLIKTRGQQVTLSCSPISGHRSVSWYQQTPGQGLQFLFEYFSETQRNKGNFPGRFSGRQFSNSRSEMNVSTLELGDSALYLCASSLYGTGGYEQYFGPGTRLTVT.

The chain links TRBV6-5 to TRBJ2-3, with D uncertain. This CDR3 is 13 amino acids long. From germline, CDR1 is MNHEY and CDR2 SVGAGI. V lost 6 bases and J 5 bases, leaving 12 bases between the germline ends. CDR3 in DNA: TGTGCCAGCAGCCGCTCGGGTGGAGATACGCAGTATTTT. Translated: CASSRSGGDTQYF.